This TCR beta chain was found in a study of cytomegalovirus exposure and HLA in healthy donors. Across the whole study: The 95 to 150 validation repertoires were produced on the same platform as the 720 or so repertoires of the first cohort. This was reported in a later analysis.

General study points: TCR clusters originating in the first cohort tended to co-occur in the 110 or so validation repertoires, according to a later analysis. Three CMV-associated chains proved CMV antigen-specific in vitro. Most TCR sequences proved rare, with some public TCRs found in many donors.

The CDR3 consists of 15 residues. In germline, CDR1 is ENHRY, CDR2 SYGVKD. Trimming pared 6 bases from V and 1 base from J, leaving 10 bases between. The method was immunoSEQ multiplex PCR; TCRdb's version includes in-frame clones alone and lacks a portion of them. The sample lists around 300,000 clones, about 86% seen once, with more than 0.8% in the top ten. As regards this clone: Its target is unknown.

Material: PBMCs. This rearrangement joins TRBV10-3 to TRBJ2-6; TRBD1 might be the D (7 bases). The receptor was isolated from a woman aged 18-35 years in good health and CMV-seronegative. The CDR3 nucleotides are TGTGCCATCAGGACAGGGACTTCTGGGGCCAACGTCCTGACTTTC. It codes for CAIRTGTSGANVLTF.